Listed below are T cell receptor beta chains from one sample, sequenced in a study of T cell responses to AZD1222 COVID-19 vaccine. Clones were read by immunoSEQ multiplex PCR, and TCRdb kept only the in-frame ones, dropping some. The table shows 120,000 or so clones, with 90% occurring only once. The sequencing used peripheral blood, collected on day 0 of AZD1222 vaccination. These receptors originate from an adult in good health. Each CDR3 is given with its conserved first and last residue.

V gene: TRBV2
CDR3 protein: CASRATGGEGYGYTF

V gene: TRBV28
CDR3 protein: CASRQGTGSGYTF

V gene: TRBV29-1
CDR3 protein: CSGQGTNPADTQYF

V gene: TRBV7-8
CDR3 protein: CASSLATEAFF

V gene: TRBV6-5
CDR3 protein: CASSYRRGEYNEQFF

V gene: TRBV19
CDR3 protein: CASSMGGTGGNQPQHF

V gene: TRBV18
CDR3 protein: CASSQQDLTNDGYTF

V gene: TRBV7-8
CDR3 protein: CASSLRGGGPYSYEQYF

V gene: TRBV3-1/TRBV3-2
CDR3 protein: CASSQVLGTGISGNTIYF

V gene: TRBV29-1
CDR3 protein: CSVDGRGVTDTQYF

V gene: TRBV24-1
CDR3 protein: CATSDSDPGRRDTQYF

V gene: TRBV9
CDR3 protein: CASSGTSAGELFF

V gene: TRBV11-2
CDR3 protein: CASSLRRLDTEAFF

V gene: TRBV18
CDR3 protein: CASSPKLAGGYNEQFF

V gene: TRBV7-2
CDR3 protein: CASSIGTSLLYEQYF

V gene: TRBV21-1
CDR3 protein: CASSKATSRKGNEQFF

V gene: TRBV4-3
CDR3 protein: CASSQQVGNQPQHF

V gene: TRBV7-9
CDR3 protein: CASSKLFRVGRSWDEQFF

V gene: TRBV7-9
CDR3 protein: CASSLLARGAGELFF

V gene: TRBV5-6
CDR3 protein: CASSLARLADRWNEQFF

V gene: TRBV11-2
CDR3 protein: CASSSRLGTGNEKLFF

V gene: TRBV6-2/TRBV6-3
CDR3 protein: CASSASGSGANVLTF

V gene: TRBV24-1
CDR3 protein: CATSDSKGGTGFSGANVLTF

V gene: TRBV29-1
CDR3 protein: CSAAGTLNTEAFF

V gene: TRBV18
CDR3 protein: CASSGGGGTEAFF

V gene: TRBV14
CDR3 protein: CASSLTENNSPLHF

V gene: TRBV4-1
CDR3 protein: CASSQTASYEQYF

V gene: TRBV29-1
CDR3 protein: CSVATGANTEAFF

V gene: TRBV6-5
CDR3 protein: CASSSLAGGGELFF

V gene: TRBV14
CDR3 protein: CASSRGQGFEQYF

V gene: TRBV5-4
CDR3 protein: CASSWAGLDSTDTQYF

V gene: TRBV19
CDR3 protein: CASSIRRASTYEQYF